A single sample is the source of the 6 T cell receptor beta chains below, sequenced in a study of CD8 T cells in Susac syndrome (dated by TCRdb to between 2018 and 2021). Receptor amplification or capture employed the immunoSEQ multiplex PCR assay. RNA was extracted with the RNeasy kit and roughly 0.45 to 1 ug was reverse transcribed using random hexamers. TCRdb redid the processing of the public reads, applying fastp at Q25 and MiXCR, and retained in-frame beta chains. Every distinct CDR3 protein forms one entry, paired with its most common genes and DNA. Across this sample there are about 250,000 distinct CDR3 sequences, with about 94% seen only once. The ten largest clones capture around 0.07% of the sample. Sequenced material: CD4+ T cells from PBMCs. The receptor source for this set is a human donor with multiple sclerosis.

The V call is TRBV19, the J call TRBJ2-1; tentative D call: TRBD2 (6 bases). This CDR3 has 13 residues. The V end was cut by 4 bases, the J end by 10 bases, with 14 bases between. Germline-derived CDR1 and CDR2 are LNHDA and SQIVND (reference sequence). The CDR3 DNA reads TGTGCCAGTAGTACTCTGCCGGGACTGGAGCAGTTCTTC. Its protein is CASSTLPGLEQFF.

A single count supports this clonotype. This chain links TRBV7-3 with TRBJ2-1, with no clear D. Germline CDR1 and CDR2: SGHTA and FQGTGA. The CDR3 extends over 14 amino acids. Trimming stripped 2 bases from V and 6 bases from J, with 11 bases between. The chain's CDR3 is CASSLGGPRNEQFF. The CDR3 DNA reads as TGTGCCAGCAGCTTAGGTGGCCCGCGCAATGAGCAGTTCTTC.

This chain joins TRBV7-2 and TRBJ2-3, with D possibly TRBD1 on 6 matching bases. From germline, CDR1 is SGHTA and CDR2 FQGNSA. The V gene lost 6 bases and the J gene lost 0 bases, with 16 bases spanning the gap. The CDR3 runs 16 residues. CDR3 sequence: CASRTRDGTSTDTQYF. In DNA form, the CDR3 reads TGTGCCAGCAGGACCCGGGACGGGACAAGCACAGATACGCAGTATTTT.

The chain is built from TRBV11-2 and TRBJ2-1; D uncertain. CDR1 is SGHAT, CDR2 FQNNGV, per germline. The CDR3 consists of 15 residues. V was trimmed by 5 bases and J by 1 base, leaving 12 bases between them. In DNA, the CDR3 is TGTGCCAGCAGCCCCGTTCGTGGGTCCTACAATGAGCAGTTCTTC. Encoded protein: CASSPVRGSYNEQFF.

The rearrangement uses TRBV29-1 and TRBJ1-5; D is possibly TRBD1 (5 bases). The CDR3 has 14 residues. The V and J ends lost 6 bases and 2 bases respectively, with 14 bases between them. Germline V gives CDR1 SQVTM, CDR2 ANQGSEA. CDR3 sequence reads: CSVGGGRGNQPQHF. The DNA for the CDR3 is TGCAGCGTCGGCGGGGGTAGAGGCAATCAGCCCCAGCATTTT. Together with reference TRBV29-1 and TRBJ1-5, the CDR3 gives the full variable domain: SAVISQKPSRDICQRGTSLTIQCQVDSQVTMMFWYRQQPGQSLTLIATANQGSEATYESGFVIDKFPISRPNLTFSTLTVSNMSPEDSSIYLCSVGGGRGNQPQHFGDGTRLSIL.

This clonotype came up once. The chain employs TRBV7-9 and TRBJ1-1; no clear D. The length of the CDR3 is 12 residues. Germline V CDR1 and CDR2: SEHNR, FQNEAQ (reference sequence). V shed 8 bases and J shed 1 base, with 8 bases lying between them. CDR3 residues: CASQQANTEAFF. In DNA form, the CDR3 reads TGTGCCAGCCAGCAAGCGAACACTGAAGCTTTCTTT.